This TCR beta chain was profiled in a study of blood T cell repertoires in COVID-19. The overall study: Sites in the United States, Italy and Spain provided acute and convalescent COVID-19 samples. Sources were T cells, B-cell-depleted T cells, or PBMCs; the material itself was cDNA or gDNA.

The CDR3 extends over 14 amino acids. V dropped 2 bases and J dropped 5; count of bases not matched to a gene: 5. The V gene's germline CDR1 is SGHDT and CDR2 YYEEEE. Original processing notes: The authors estimated nucleated cell counts from reference gene primer amplification. TCRdb's table, derived via immunoSEQ multiplex PCR, lists solely in-frame clones and lacks some. From that table come the V and J calls and clone size; the DNA was used to work out D and trimming. The data contain approximately 46,000 clones, about nine tenths of them singletons. The chain links TRBV5-6 to TRBJ1-2, with 8 bases matching TRBD1. Specimen: peripheral blood. The TCR comes from a human donor in a cohort sampled during active COVID-19. The CDR3 protein is CASSFRGRTYGYTF. DNA of the CDR3: TGTGCCAGCAGCTTCAGGGGGCGCACGTATGGCTACACCTTC. Variable domain in full (rest from reference TRBV5-6 and TRBJ1-2): DAGVTQSPTHLIKTRGQQVTLRCSPKSGHDTVSWYQQALGQGPQFIFQYYEEEERQRGNFPDRFSGHQFPNYSSELNVNALLLGDSALYLCASSFRGRTYGYTFGSGTRLTVV.